A single sample is the source of the 15 T cell receptor beta chains below, sequenced in a study of blood T cell repertoires in COVID-19. Here immunoSEQ multiplex PCR was the method, and the copy in TCRdb shows in-frame clones only, minus some. Altogether about 230,000 clones are present, about 80% being singletons, with the ten largest covering approximately 1.8%. Sequencing was carried out using PBMCs or T cells enriched from blood (not recorded which). The receptor set was obtained from a man aged 55 to 70 who had recovered from COVID-19.

The chain has TRBV7-2 and TRBJ2-3; 12 bases are a match to TRBD2. V lost 5 bases and J lost 2; bases outside the gene matches: 8. Germline lookup yields CDR1 SGHTA and CDR2 FQGNSA. This CDR3 has 17 amino acids. CDR3 amino acids: CASSKLTSGGPTDTQYF. The DNA of the CDR3 is TGTGCCAGCAGCAAGCTTACTAGCGGGGGGCCCACAGATACGCAGTATTTT.

The chain links TRBV15 to TRBJ1-5; perhaps TRBD1 as D (6 bases). The germline CDR1 and CDR2 sequences are LNHNV and YYDKDF (reference sequence). This CDR3 spans 16 amino acids. Between the trimmed V and J ends, which lost 4 bases and 2 bases, there was a span of 15 bases. The DNA of the CDR3 is TGTGCCACCAGCAACCCGAACAGGGATCGCAATCAGCCCCAGCATTTT. It encodes CATSNPNRDRNQPQHF.

The chain has TRBV15 and TRBJ1-6; D may be TRBD1 (5 bases). This CDR3 is built from 15 residues. Germline assignment: CDR1 LNHNV and CDR2 YYDKDF (reference sequence). The ends were cut back, 5 bases at V and 9 bases at J, with 17 bases in the middle. The CDR3 is CATSGPGTGSSPLHF. In nucleotides, the CDR3 is TGTGCCACCAGCGGTCCCGGGACTGGGAGTTCACCCCTCCACTTT.

J is TRBJ1-6 and V is TRBV30; weak D call: TRBD1 (5 bases). Per germline, CDR1 GTSNPN and CDR2 SVGIG (reference sequence). The length of the CDR3 is 17 residues. V was clipped by 2 bases and J by 0 bases, with 14 bases between them. The CDR3 loop is CAWSKRDGSSYNSPLHF. DNA for the CDR3: TGTGCCTGGAGTAAGAGGGACGGGAGCTCCTATAATTCACCCCTCCACTTT.

The gene calls are TRBV30 and TRBJ1-2, with D unclear. Germline values: CDR1 GTSNPN, CDR2 SVGIG (reference sequence). The CDR3 has 12 residues. Trimming removed 0 bases at V and 5 bases at J, with 7 bases between. This chain's CDR3 is CAWSVNGYGYTF. The CDR3 nucleotides are TGTGCCTGGAGTGTAAACGGTTATGGCTACACCTTC. Complete variable domain (other parts from reference TRBV30 and TRBJ1-2): SQTIHQWPATLVQPVGSPLSLECTVEGTSNPNLYWYRQAAGRGLQLLFYSVGIGQISSEVPQNLSASRPQDRQFILSSKKLLLSDSGFYLCAWSVNGYGYTFGSGTRLTVV.

This rearrangement joins TRBV7-2 to TRBJ1-4; tentatively, D is TRBD1 (6 bases). The germline V gene encodes CDR1 SGHTA and CDR2 FQGNSA. The CDR3 covers 14 residues. Trimming pared 5 bases from V and 8 bases from J, leaving 15 bases between. CDR3 loop: CASSEQPDSEKLFF. The CDR3 bases are TGTGCCAGCAGCGAACAACCGGACAGCGAAAAACTGTTTTTT.

This chain joins TRBV4-2 and TRBJ1-2; D uncertain. The CDR3 loop spans 15 amino acids. V was shortened by 0 bases and J by 3 bases, with 11 bases between the two germline ends. In germline, CDR1 is LGHNA, CDR2 YNFKEQ. The CDR3 DNA is TGTGCCAGCAGCCAAGACTTGAAAACATACTATGGCTACACCTTC. Translated: CASSQDLKTYYGYTF.

In DNA, the CDR3 is TGTGCCAGCTCGGCTAGGAATCAGCCCCAGCATTTT. It is translated as CASSARNQPQHF. The chain carries TRBV11-3 and TRBJ1-5, with D hard to call. Trimming cost V 8 bases and J 4 bases, with 9 bases left between them. The CDR3 runs to 12 residues. CDR1 is SGHNT and CDR2 is YENEEA in the germline V gene.

CDR3 residues: CASSPDSGANYGYTF. CDR3 bases: TGTGCCAGCAGCCCGGACAGTGGAGCTAACTATGGCTACACCTTC. The rearrangement links TRBV7-2 to TRBJ1-2; a weak D match, TRBD1 (6 bases). The CDR3 sequence is 15 residues long. The germline V and J ends were trimmed by 5 bases and 0 bases, with 13 bases remaining between them. The germline V gene encodes CDR1 SGHTA and CDR2 FQGNSA.

This rearrangement joins TRBV3-1 (or the pseudogene TRBV3-2) to TRBJ1-6, with 7 bases fitting TRBD1. V lost 4 bases, J lost 2 bases, and 2 bases stayed unmatched. This CDR3 is 15 amino acids long. CDR1 LGHDT and CDR2 YNNKEL come from the germline V gene (reference sequence). The CDR3 DNA follows: TGTGCCAGCAGCCCGGGGACAGCCTATAATTCACCCCTCCACTTT. Encoded protein: CASSPGTAYNSPLHF.

This sequence joins TRBV15 and TRBJ2-5; tentatively, D is TRBD1 (5 bases). The CDR3 sequence is 16 residues long. Trimming left V 1 base short and J 0 bases short, with 12 bases between. Germline loops: CDR1 LNHNV, CDR2 YYDKDF (reference sequence). CDR3 in amino acids: CATSRGRPGYQETQYF. The CDR3 region has the DNA TGTGCCACCAGCAGAGGCAGACCAGGGTACCAAGAGACCCAGTACTTC. Together with reference TRBV15 and TRBJ2-5, the CDR3 gives the full variable domain: DAMVIQNPRYQVTQFGKPVTLSCSQTLNHNVMYWYQQKSSQAPKLLFHYYDKDFNNEADTPDNFQSRRPNTSFCFLDIRSPGLGDTAMYLCATSRGRPGYQETQYFGPGTRLLVL.

The V and J genes are TRBV5-4 and TRBJ1-2, with 8 bases lining up with TRBD1. V gave up 1 base and J gave up 6 bases; unmatched junction bases: 11. The CDR3 runs to 16 residues. The germline CDR1 and CDR2 sequences are SGHNT and YYREEE (reference sequence). CDR3 loop: CASSLFYMTGEHGYTF. Written as DNA, the CDR3 is TGTGCCAGCAGCTTGTTTTATATGACAGGGGAACATGGCTACACCTTC.

The rearrangement joins TRBV19 to TRBJ1-6; TRBD1 agrees at 8 bases. CDR1 LNHDA and CDR2 SQIVND come from the germline V gene (reference sequence). After removal of 3 bases from V and 10 bases from J, the junction contained 17 bases not matched to a gene. This CDR3 spans 18 amino acids. The CDR3 DNA follows: TGTGCCAGTAGTATCCGGGTTTCGGGAACAGGGGGTCGCTCACCCCTCCACTTT. It translates to CASSIRVSGTGGRSPLHF.

A remark on this clone: One end of the junction varies from germline; a read error may be responsible. The gene calls are TRBV11-2 and TRBJ1-1, with TRBD1 matching 7 bases. This CDR3 region has 14 residues. Per the germline V gene, CDR1 is SGHAT and CDR2 is FQNNGV. The DNA of the CDR3 is TGTGCCAGCAGCCTGACAGGGAGAATCACTCAAGCTTTCTTT. Translating it yields CASSLTGRITQAFF.

V and J are TRBV7-3 and TRBJ2-2; D possibly corresponds to TRBD2 (7 bases). This CDR3 contains 15 residues. CDR1 and CDR2 from the germline V gene are SGHTA and FQGTGA. The ends were cut back, 5 bases at V and 6 bases at J, with 16 bases in the middle. CDR3 bases: TGTGCCAGCAGCCCGCGAGGGGGGGGCTCCGGGGAGCTGTTTTTT. Encoded protein: CASSPRGGGSGELFF.